Below, 26 T cell receptor beta chains from the same sample are listed, as sequenced in a study of brain T cells in children with intractable seizures. Described time point: blood from clinic visit 5 months post-surgery; TSC patient then seizure free. Generated by immunoSEQ multiplex PCR, the TCRdb table keeps only in-frame clones and is missing some. The sample consists of 340,000 or so clones, over 90% of them appearing once. The sample was peripheral blood, taken approximately 5 months after surgery. The receptors here all came from a boy in the first two years of life with tuberous sclerosis and intractable seizures.

This clone was observed once. The J gene is TRBJ2-1, the V gene TRBV27; possible D gene TRBD1, 6 bases. Germline assignment: CDR1 MNHEY and CDR2 SMNVEV (reference sequence). The V end lost 7 bases, the J end lost 0 bases, and 22 bases lay between the germline ends. This CDR3 spans 18 amino acids. Here the CDR3 reads CASTGVLVGKSSYNEQFF. DNA for the CDR3: TGTGCCAGCACAGGGGTTTTAGTGGGGAAGAGCTCCTACAATGAGCAGTTCTTC.

The chain employs TRBV27 and TRBJ2-7, with 9 positions matching TRBD1. V shed 10 bases and J 1 base; nucleotides not matched to a gene: 8. The CDR3 length is 14 residues. The V gene's germline CDR1 is MNHEY and CDR2 SMNVEV (reference sequence). This CDR3 is CATGGTGTSYEQYF. The CDR3 coding sequence is TGTGCCACCGGTGGGACAGGGACATCCTACGAGCAGTACTTC.

J is TRBJ2-7 and V is TRBV5-6, with D possibly called TRBD1 or TRBD2 (5 bases each). Germline V gene sequence: CDR1 SGHDT, CDR2 YYEEEE. This CDR3 is built from 15 residues. V was clipped by 4 bases and J by 6 bases, with 20 bases between them. In nucleotides, the CDR3 is TGTGCCAGCAGCGCACCGGGACCAGAGATCCGCGAGCAGTACTTC. The encoded protein is CASSAPGPEIREQYF.

The chain uses TRBV12-2 and TRBJ2-7; the table names TRBD1, a call not compared with the DNA. TRBV12-2 constitutes a pseudogene. CDR3 size: 12 residues. DNA of the CDR3: TGTGCAAGTCGCACCGGACAGGGCGAGCAGTACTTC. Protein sequence: CASRTGQGEQYF.

The rearrangement uses TRBV4-1 and TRBJ2-3; 14 bases are a match to TRBD2. The V and J ends lost 4 bases and 0 bases, in that order; junction bases with no gene match: 6. Germline V CDR1 and CDR2: MGHRA, YSYEKL. The CDR3 runs to 18 residues. The CDR3 region is CASSRGLAGGPSTDTQYF. As DNA, the CDR3 is TGCGCCAGCAGCCGAGGACTAGCGGGAGGACCTAGCACAGATACGCAGTATTTT.

This chain joins TRBV2 and TRBJ2-3; 10 bases agree with TRBD2. The CDR3 length is 15 residues. J gave up 2 bases and V 8 bases, and 7 bases lay outside the gene matches. CDR1 is SNHLY, CDR2 FYNNEI, per germline. The CDR3, as DNA: TGTGCCAGCCTCGGACTAGCGGATTACACAGATACGCAGTATTTT. As protein: CASLGLADYTDTQYF.

In DNA form, the CDR3 reads TGTGCCAGCAGCATATACAACACAGGGAACACTGAAGCTTTCTTT. As protein: CASSIYNTGNTEAFF. This rearrangement joins TRBV5-6 to TRBJ1-1; D may be TRBD1 (5 bases). This CDR3 comprises 15 residues. Germline lookup yields CDR1 SGHDT and CDR2 YYEEEE. V dropped 4 bases and J dropped 1 base, with 14 bases sitting between them.

This clone has only one observation. The chain is built from TRBV7-9 and TRBJ2-5; D unclear. CDR3 length: 14 residues. Germline loops: CDR1 SEHNR, CDR2 FQNEAQ (reference sequence). The V gene lost 4 bases and the J gene lost 1 base, with 10 bases spanning the gap. CDR3 coding DNA: TGTGCCAGCAGCTCACCGGGTATCCAAGAGACCCAGTACTTC. It specifies CASSSPGIQETQYF.

V gene TRBV7-9 combines with J gene TRBJ2-3; TRBD2 is a possible D gene (6 bases). Per the germline V gene, CDR1 is SEHNR and CDR2 is FQNEAQ (reference sequence). The CDR3 has 15 amino acids. V lost 1 base, J lost 1 base, and 9 bases lay in between. In nucleotides, the CDR3 is TGTGCCAGCAGCTTAGACGGGAGAGGCACAGATACGCAGTATTTT. As protein: CASSLDGRGTDTQYF.

Points on this clone: The sample contains more than one DNA sequence encoding this CDR3. The chain links TRBV14 to TRBJ1-2, with TRBD1 matching 7 bases. Germline values: CDR1 SGHDN, CDR2 FVKESK. Trimming took 10 bases from V and 4 from J; bases not matched to a gene: 9. This CDR3 has 13 amino acids. The CDR3 sequence is CATRDSGGYGYTF. The CDR3 DNA sequence: TGTGCCACCAGGGACAGCGGGGGCTATGGCTACACCTTC.

The rearrangement joins TRBV5-1 to TRBJ2-2; D is unclear. CDR3 length: 17 residues. Germline V CDR1 and CDR2: SGHRS, YFSETQ. Trimming left V 4 bases short and J 2 bases short, with 18 bases between. The CDR3 spells CASSGPGRTANTGELFF. In DNA, the CDR3 is TGCGCCAGCAGCGGCCCGGGCAGAACGGCCAACACCGGGGAGCTGTTTTTT. The variable domain in full, completed from reference TRBV5-1 and TRBJ2-2, reads KAGVTQTPRYLIKTRGQQVTLSCSPISGHRSVSWYQQTPGQGLQFLFEYFSETQRNKGNFPGRFSGRQFSNSRSEMNVSTLELGDSALYLCASSGPGRTANTGELFFGEGSRLTVL.

The rearrangement joins TRBV5-6 to TRBJ1-2, with a weak D call TRBD1 (6 bases). CDR1 and CDR2 (germline): SGHDT, YYEEEE. V was pared by 4 bases and J by 1 base, with 14 bases between. The CDR3 runs to 15 residues. CDR3 residues: CASSLRDRSNYGYTF. CDR3 nucleotide sequence: TGTGCCAGCAGCCTCCGCGACAGGAGTAACTATGGCTACACCTTC.

The chain has TRBV9 and TRBJ2-2; D is ambiguous. The CDR3 sequence is 16 residues long. Germline lookup yields CDR1 SGDLS and CDR2 YYNGEE. The V end lost 0 bases, the J end lost 1 base, and 10 bases lay between the germline ends. The CDR3 loop is CASSVAPEKNTGELFF. Here the CDR3 DNA reads TGTGCCAGCAGCGTAGCACCCGAGAAGAACACCGGGGAGCTGTTTTTT.

The V gene is TRBV12-5, the J gene TRBJ1-1; D uncertain. This CDR3 region has 15 residues. The germline V gene encodes CDR1 LGHNT and CDR2 FRNRAP. With 4 bases removed from V and 6 bases from J, the gap between germline ends came to 18 bases. The CDR3 DNA reads TGTGCTAGTGGTTACCCCGGTCTCCTGGGAGCTGAAGCTTTCTTT. Translating gives CASGYPGLLGAEAFF.

The chain carries TRBV9 and TRBJ2-1, with 13 bases matching TRBD2. CDR3 size: 16 residues. From germline, CDR1 is SGDLS and CDR2 YYNGEE. Trimming at V came to 5 bases and at J to 5 bases, leaving 7 bases not matched to a gene. The CDR3 loop is CASRQLAGGPNNEQFF. For the CDR3, the DNA is TGTGCCAGCAGGCAACTAGCGGGAGGGCCTAACAATGAGCAGTTCTTC.

The chain carries TRBV27 and TRBJ1-2; TRBD1 aligns across 7 bases. CDR1 is MNHEY, CDR2 SMNVEV, per germline (reference sequence). This CDR3 spans 15 amino acids. J gave up 5 bases and V 6 bases, and 12 bases lay outside the gene matches. CDR3 amino acids: CASRPTGEVWYGYTF. CDR3 in DNA: TGTGCCAGCAGACCAACAGGGGAGGTGTGGTATGGCTACACCTTC.

The chain uses TRBV29-1 and TRBJ2-4; maybe TRBD1 (6 bases). V shed 7 bases and J shed 1 base, with 8 bases lying between them. From germline, CDR1 is SQVTM and CDR2 ANQGSEA. This CDR3 is 12 amino acids long. The CDR3 protein is CSATGAKNIQYF. The CDR3 DNA reads TGCAGCGCCACAGGGGCCAAAAACATTCAGTACTTC.

The rearrangement uses TRBV19 and TRBJ1-2; D remains unclear. Germline CDR1 reads LNHDA; CDR2 reads SQIVND (reference sequence). V lost 2 bases and J lost 3, with 10 bases in between. The length of the CDR3 is 14 residues. In DNA, the CDR3 is TGTGCCAGTAGTATAAGGCGAGCCGACTATGGCTACACCTTC. The encoded protein is CASSIRRADYGYTF.

The chain combines TRBV5-1 with TRBJ2-7; D unresolved. CDR1 is SGHRS and CDR2 is YFSETQ in the germline V gene. The CDR3 contains 16 residues. The germline V and J ends were trimmed by 1 base and 0 bases, with 14 bases remaining between them. Written as DNA, the CDR3 is TGCGCCAGCAGCTTGTATCAGCTTGCGAGCTCCTACGAGCAGTACTTC. Protein product: CASSLYQLASSYEQYF. Full variable domain (missing parts from reference TRBV5-1 and TRBJ2-7): KAGVTQTPRYLIKTRGQQVTLSCSPISGHRSVSWYQQTPGQGLQFLFEYFSETQRNKGNFPGRFSGRQFSNSRSEMNVSTLELGDSALYLCASSLYQLASSYEQYFGPGTRLTVT.

The V and J genes are TRBV19 and TRBJ2-1, with D perhaps TRBD1 or TRBD2 (5 bases each). Looked up from germline, CDR1 is LNHDA and CDR2 is SQIVND (reference sequence). Trimming shortened V by 0 bases and J by 2 bases, and 11 bases separated the two germline ends. This CDR3 region has 16 residues. CDR3 DNA sequence: TGTGCCAGTAGTATAGAGGGACGCTCAGCCTACAATGAGCAGTTCTTC. This encodes CASSIEGRSAYNEQFF. The full variable domain, in which reference TRBV19 and TRBJ2-1 provide the parts outside the CDR3, is DGGITQSPKYLFRKEGQNVTLSCEQNLNHDAMYWYRQDPGQGLRLIYYSQIVNDFQKGDIAEGYSVSREKKESFPLTVTSAQKNPTAFYLCASSIEGRSAYNEQFFGPGTRLTVL.

J is TRBJ1-6 and V is TRBV10-3; 7 bases fit TRBD1. CDR3 size: 16 residues. In germline, CDR1 is ENHRY, CDR2 SYGVKD. The V and J ends lost 0 bases and 6 bases, in that order; junction bases with no gene match: 5. In nucleotides, the CDR3 is TGTGCCATCAGTGAGTCCAGGGGGACCTTTAATTCACCCCTCCACTTT. As protein: CAISESRGTFNSPLHF.

V and J are TRBV7-8 and TRBJ2-3, with D unresolved. The CDR3 loop spans 13 amino acids. Germline V gene sequence: CDR1 SGHVS, CDR2 FQNEAQ. With 1 base removed from V and 10 bases from J, the gap between germline ends came to 12 bases. The CDR3 DNA reads as TGTGCCAGCAGCTTAGAACACCGCCTGGCGCAGTATTTT. This sequence encodes CASSLEHRLAQYF.

This chain joins TRBV4-1 and TRBJ2-1; possible D gene TRBD1, 6 bases. The V end lost 4 bases, the J end lost 6 bases, and 13 bases lay between the germline ends. The CDR3 sequence is 14 residues long. Germline loops: CDR1 MGHRA, CDR2 YSYEKL. The CDR3 nucleotides read TGCGCCAGCAGCCCTGGCCTCAGGGGCAATGAGCAGTTCTTC. Encoded protein: CASSPGLRGNEQFF.

The V gene is TRBV27, the J gene TRBJ2-7; tentative D call: TRBD1 (6 bases). The CDR3 is made up of 13 amino acids. V was cut by 5 bases and J by 3 bases, with 11 bases left in between. Per germline, CDR1 MNHEY and CDR2 SMNVEV (reference sequence). CDR3 amino acids: CASSLGTHYEQYF. CDR3 nucleotide sequence: TGTGCCAGCAGTCTAGGGACACACTACGAGCAGTACTTC.

This sequence joins TRBV2 and TRBJ2-2; D is undetermined. Germline V CDR1 and CDR2: SNHLY, FYNNEI. The V end lost 6 bases, the J end lost 3 bases, and 8 bases lay between the germline ends. The CDR3 consists of 13 residues. CDR3 loop: CASRDGDTGELFF. The CDR3 bases are TGTGCCAGCAGGGACGGTGACACCGGGGAGCTGTTTTTT.

The gene calls are TRBV4-2 and TRBJ1-6; D remains ambiguous. V lost 2 bases and J 0 bases, leaving 8 bases between the germline ends. Per germline, CDR1 LGHNA and CDR2 YNFKEQ. The CDR3 contains 16 residues. CDR3 sequence reads: CASSQFPSSYNSPLHF. CDR3 bases: TGTGCCAGCAGCCAATTCCCAAGCTCCTATAATTCACCCCTCCACTTT.